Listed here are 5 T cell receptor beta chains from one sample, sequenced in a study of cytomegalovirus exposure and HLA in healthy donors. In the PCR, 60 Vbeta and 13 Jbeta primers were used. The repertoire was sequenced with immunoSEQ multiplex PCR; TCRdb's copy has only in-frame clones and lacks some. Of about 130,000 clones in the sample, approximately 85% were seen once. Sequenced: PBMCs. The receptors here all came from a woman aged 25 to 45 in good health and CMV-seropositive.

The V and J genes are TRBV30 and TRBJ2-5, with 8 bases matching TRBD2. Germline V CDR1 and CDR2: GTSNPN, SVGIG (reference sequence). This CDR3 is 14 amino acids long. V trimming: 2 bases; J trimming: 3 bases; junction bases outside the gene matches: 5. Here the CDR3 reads CAWSRGSGEETQYF. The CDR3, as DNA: TGTGCCTGGAGTAGAGGTAGCGGGGAAGAGACCCAGTACTTC.

DNA for the CDR3: TGCGCCAGCAGCCACCTGCAGACAGGGGGGATGAACACTGAAGCTTTCTTT. Residues: CASSHLQTGGMNTEAFF. The rearrangement uses TRBV4-1 and TRBJ1-1, with 9 bases fitting TRBD1. The germline V gene has CDR1 MGHRA and CDR2 YSYEKL. The CDR3 has 17 residues. Trimming took 3 bases from V and 0 from J; bases not matched to a gene: 8.

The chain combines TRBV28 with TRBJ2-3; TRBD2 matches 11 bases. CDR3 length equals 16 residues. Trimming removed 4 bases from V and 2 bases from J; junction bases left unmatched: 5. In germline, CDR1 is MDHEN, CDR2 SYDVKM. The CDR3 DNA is TGTGCCAGCAGTTCTAGCGGGGGGCCTCCCACAGATACGCAGTATTTT. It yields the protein CASSSSGGPPTDTQYF.

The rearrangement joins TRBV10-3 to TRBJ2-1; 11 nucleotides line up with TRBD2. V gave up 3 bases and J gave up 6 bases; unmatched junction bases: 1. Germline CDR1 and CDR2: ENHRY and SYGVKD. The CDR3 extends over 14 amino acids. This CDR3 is CAISDGLAGNEQFF. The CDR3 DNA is TGTGCCATCAGTGATGGACTAGCGGGCAATGAGCAGTTCTTC.

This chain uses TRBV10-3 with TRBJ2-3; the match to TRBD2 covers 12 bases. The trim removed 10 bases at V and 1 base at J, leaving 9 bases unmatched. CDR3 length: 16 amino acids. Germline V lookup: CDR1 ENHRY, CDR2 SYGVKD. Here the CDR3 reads CASQLRTSGGTDTQYF. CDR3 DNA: TGTGCCAGCCAGCTCCGGACTAGCGGGGGCACAGATACGCAGTATTTT.